One sample yielded the 9 T cell receptor beta chains listed below, sequenced in a study of shared clonotypes between healthy human individuals. The assay was immunoSEQ multiplex PCR, and TCRdb's table has in-frame clones only and misses some. The sample shows 1 million to 1.3 million clones, 70% to 80% of them seen only once. Sequencing was done on a sample of memory CD4+ T cells from PBMCs. The subset was: CD45RA-negative fraction. Receptor source: a man younger than 35 in good health. Some clones in this sample may be carry-over from other donors' samples.

The CDR3 region is CASSRGQTNNQPQHF. The CDR3 nucleotides read TGTGCCAGCAGCCGAGGACAGACGAACAATCAGCCCCAGCATTTT. This chain uses TRBV2 with TRBJ1-5, with D tentatively TRBD1 (6 bases). This CDR3 is 15 amino acids long. Trimming took off 6 bases at V and 3 bases at J, with 15 bases between the two ends. The germline V gene has CDR1 SNHLY and CDR2 FYNNEI.

The V gene is TRBV6-6, the J gene TRBJ1-2; tentative D call: TRBD1 (5 bases). Per germline, CDR1 MNHNY and CDR2 SVGAGI (reference sequence). CDR3 length equals 15 residues. The ends were cut back, 2 bases at V and 4 bases at J, with 14 bases in the middle. The CDR3, as DNA: TGTGCCAGCAGTTACGGGCAGGGTCGGGGCTATGGCTACACCTTC. Encoded protein: CASSYGQGRGYGYTF.

Notes on this clone: This specimen includes other DNA sequences encoding the same CDR3. The chain recombines TRBV5-1 with TRBJ1-4; D unresolved. Between the trimmed V and J ends, which lost 0 bases and 3 bases, there was a span of 9 bases. The CDR3 runs 15 residues. Germline-derived CDR1 and CDR2 are SGHRS and YFSETQ. The DNA for the CDR3 is TGCGCCAGCAGCTTGGCCCCTGGGGCTAATGAAAAACTGTTTTTT. Its protein is CASSLAPGANEKLFF.

The table lists this clone with a few counts. This chain joins TRBV19 and TRBJ1-5; D unresolved. The CDR3 runs to 14 residues. CDR1 is LNHDA and CDR2 is SQIVND in the germline V gene (reference sequence). Trimming shortened V by 5 bases and J by 0 bases, and 8 bases separated the two germline ends. The CDR3 loop is CASSPKDSNQPQHF. The CDR3 DNA sequence: TGTGCCAGTAGTCCTAAGGATAGCAATCAGCCCCAGCATTTT.

The gene calls are TRBV6-6 and TRBJ1-5; D is uncertain. CDR1 is MNHNY, CDR2 SVGAGI, per germline (reference sequence). Trimming took off 6 bases at V and 5 bases at J, with 8 bases between the two ends. The CDR3 loop spans 12 amino acids. CDR3: CASSLPDQPQHF. CDR3 nucleotides: TGTGCCAGCAGCCTGCCGGATCAGCCCCAGCATTTT.

The chain has TRBV28 and TRBJ2-7, with TRBD2 matching 16 bases. V shed 5 bases and J 6 bases; nucleotides not matched to a gene: 7. In germline, CDR1 is MDHEN, CDR2 SYDVKM. The CDR3 totals 16 residues. The CDR3, as DNA: TGTGCCAGCAGTGCCGGGACTAGCGGGAGGGCCAGCGAGCAGTACTTC. It translates to CASSAGTSGRASEQYF.

The chain combines TRBV7-3 with TRBJ2-5, with 8 positions matching TRBD1. V lost 7 bases, J lost 4 bases, and 14 bases stayed unmatched. Germline CDR1 is SGHTA and CDR2 is FQGTGA. The CDR3 has 16 amino acids. The DNA for the CDR3 is TGTGCCAGCACCCCAGGCCACGGACAGGGCGGAGAGACCCAGTACTTC. Its protein is CASTPGHGQGGETQYF.

The chain recombines TRBV7-9 with TRBJ2-7, with 7 bases lining up with TRBD2. This CDR3 has 17 amino acids. Germline CDR1 is SEHNR and CDR2 is FQNEAQ (reference sequence). J was trimmed by 0 bases and V by 4 bases; bases with no gene match: 12. CDR3 in DNA: TGTGCCAGCAGCTCGGCCCCGACAGCGGGGAACTCCTACGAGCAGTACTTC. Translating it yields CASSSAPTAGNSYEQYF.

The gene calls are TRBV28 and TRBJ1-3, with 7 bases lining up with TRBD1. The CDR3 covers 15 residues. CDR1 MDHEN and CDR2 SYDVKM come from the germline V gene. Germline trimming cut 10 bases from V and 0 bases from J; bases unmatched to any gene: 9. CDR3 sequence reads: CATHPGTDSGNTIYF. The CDR3 bases are TGTGCCACCCACCCCGGGACAGACTCTGGAAACACCATATATTTT.